Each of the 15 T cell receptor beta chains below was sequenced from the same sample in a study of blood T cells in healthy people across ages (dated by TCRdb to the mid-2010s). Preparation of the library involved 5' RACE. The sequencing machine was an Illumina HiSeq 2500. A second PCR of roughly 7 to 11 cycles was performed with a sample-barcoded 5' primer and a J-beta primer mix. Starting from the raw public reads, TCRdb applied fastp trimming at Q25, assembled clones with MiXCR and retained in-frame beta chains. Rows with one shared CDR3 protein collapse into an entry with the most common genes and DNA. For this sample the table gives roughly 900,000 distinct CDR3 sequences, of which roughly 52% were detected only once. Jointly, the top ten make up around 15% of the sample. Sequencing input: blood. The receptors come from a young man in good health.

Note on this clonotype: The missing conserved phenylalanine or tryptophan at the end of this CDR3 makes a read error likely. The chain joins TRBV14 to TRBJ1-2; D possibly corresponds to TRBD1 (5 bases). The germline V gene has CDR1 SGHDN and CDR2 FVKESK. V was trimmed by 6 bases and J by 0 bases, leaving 14 bases between them. This CDR3 is built from 15 residues. The CDR3 nucleotides are TGTGCCAGCAGTCTGGGACGGCGGGCTAACTATGGCTACACCTAC. This encodes CASSLGRRANYGYTY.

The chain couples TRBV20-1 to TRBJ1-1; D is perhaps TRBD1 (5 bases). The V gene's germline CDR1 is DFQATT and CDR2 SNEGSKA (reference sequence). The CDR3 totals 12 residues. Trimming took off 6 bases at V and 4 bases at J, with 12 bases between the two ends. The DNA for the CDR3 is TGCAGTGCCACGGTCGGGACCACTGAAGCTTTCTTT. Protein: CSATVGTTEAFF.

This clonotype was observed a handful of times. The chain is built from TRBV7-2 and TRBJ1-6; no definite D call. This CDR3 comprises 16 residues. CDR1 SGHTA and CDR2 FQGNSA come from the germline V gene. Trimming cost V 4 bases and J 7 bases, with 17 bases left between them. The CDR3 loop reads CASSSLPGTANSPLHF. The CDR3 DNA reads TGTGCCAGCAGCTCACTTCCGGGAACAGCGAATTCACCCCTCCACTTT.

The chain has TRBV27 and TRBJ1-1; TRBD1 is a possible D gene (5 bases). The CDR3 length is 18 residues. Trimming pared 4 bases from V and 1 base from J, leaving 22 bases between. The germline gives CDR1 MNHEY, CDR2 SMNVEV (reference sequence). CDR3 sequence reads: CASSSGTAVTSSNTEAFF. Here the CDR3 DNA reads TGTGCCAGCAGTTCCGGGACGGCTGTCACATCGTCGAACACTGAAGCTTTCTTT.

V gene TRBV2 combines with J gene TRBJ2-3; possibly TRBD1 or TRBD2 for D (6 bases each). Per germline, CDR1 SNHLY and CDR2 FYNNEI. With 4 bases removed from V and 2 bases from J, the gap between germline ends came to 16 bases. The CDR3 runs to 16 residues. CDR3: CASSGTPGANTDTQYF. Written as DNA, the CDR3 is TGTGCCAGCAGTGGTACCCCGGGGGCCAACACAGATACGCAGTATTTT.

The gene calls are TRBV6-6 and TRBJ2-7, with a possible D match to TRBD1 (5 bases). Germline V gives CDR1 MNHNY, CDR2 SVGAGI (reference sequence). The CDR3 contains 16 residues. The V gene lost 0 bases and the J gene lost 5 bases, with 17 bases spanning the gap. CDR3 sequence (DNA): TGTGCCAGCAGTTACTCCTCCGCTGGGGCCTACCACGAGCAGTACTTC. Encoded protein: CASSYSSAGAYHEQYF.

This clonotype has more than one count but fewer than ten. The chain joins TRBV27 to TRBJ2-1; D perhaps matches TRBD2 (6 bases). The ends were cut back, 7 bases at V and 5 bases at J, with 15 bases in the middle. The CDR3 is made up of 14 amino acids. Germline assignment: CDR1 MNHEY and CDR2 SMNVEV (reference sequence). This CDR3 reads CASKRQRAHNEQFF. In DNA form, the CDR3 reads TGTGCCAGCAAGCGGCAGCGGGCCCACAATGAGCAGTTCTTC.

The chain is built from TRBV6-2 or TRBV6-3 and TRBJ2-5; no reliable D call. The J call may be in error: the DNA end matches TRBJ2-7 better. Germline assignment: CDR1 MNHEY and CDR2 SVGEGT. This CDR3 has 15 amino acids. CDR3 coding DNA: TGTGCCAGCAGTTTTCGGCAGCTCCTAGGCTACGAGCAGTACTTC. Protein product: CASSFRQLLGYEQYF.

The chain has TRBV7-9 and TRBJ2-7; 8 bases fit TRBD1. With 5 bases clipped from V and 2 bases from J, the junction kept 14 bases outside the gene matches. The V gene's germline CDR1 is SEHNR and CDR2 FQNEAQ (reference sequence). CDR3 length equals 17 residues. The CDR3 loop is CASSTQGAHLTTYEQYF. For the CDR3, the DNA is TGTGCCAGCAGCACCCAGGGGGCCCATCTTACTACCTACGAGCAGTACTTC. Full variable domain (outside the CDR3, taken from reference TRBV7-9 and TRBJ2-7): DTGVSQNPRHKITKRGQNVTFRCDPISEHNRLYWYRQTLGQGPEFLTYFQNEAQLEKSRLLSDRFSAERPKGSFSTLEIQRTEQGDSAMYLCASSTQGAHLTTYEQYFGPGTRLTVT.

This sequence joins TRBV11-2 and TRBJ1-4; possible D gene TRBD1, 5 bases. This CDR3 contains 15 residues. Germline V gives CDR1 SGHAT, CDR2 FQNNGV. V was shortened by 4 bases and J by 5 bases, with 14 bases between the two germline ends. CDR3 bases: TGTGCCAGCAGCTCCGCCGGGGCGGGGAATGAAAAACTGTTTTTT. Protein: CASSSAGAGNEKLFF.

The chain joins TRBV7-2 to TRBJ2-3; TRBD2 matches at 12 bases. CDR1 is SGHTA, CDR2 FQGNSA, per germline. The CDR3 length is 16 residues. Trimming cost V 4 bases and J 4 bases; bases outside gene matches: 6. This CDR3 is CASSSSSGGGSDTQYF. CDR3 sequence (DNA): TGTGCCAGCAGCTCCTCTAGCGGGGGGGGTTCAGATACGCAGTATTTT.

The chain links TRBV11-1 to TRBJ2-7; TRBD1 agrees at 7 bases. Germline-derived CDR1 and CDR2 are SGHAT and FQDESV (reference sequence). The J segment lost 0 bases and the V segment lost 5 bases, leaving 13 bases of the junction unmatched. The CDR3 consists of 17 residues. The CDR3 bases are TGTGCCAGCAGCCCCACGATCGGGACAGAATCCTCCTACGAGCAGTACTTC. This encodes CASSPTIGTESSYEQYF.

The V call is TRBV5-1, the J call TRBJ1-1; D not certain. Between the trimmed V and J ends, which lost 0 bases and 13 bases, there was a span of 25 bases. CDR3 length equals 16 residues. Germline V CDR1 and CDR2: SGHRS, YFSETQ. CDR3 nucleotides: TGCGCCAGCAGCTTGGGTTCCTCGGTAACGCATTACGACGTTTTCTTT. Translation: CASSLGSSVTHYDVFF.

This clonotype has a handful of counts. The chain is built from TRBV6-2 or TRBV6-3 and TRBJ2-1; no definite D call. The CDR3 consists of 13 residues. The germline gives CDR1 MNHEY, CDR2 SVGEGT. V shed 6 bases and J shed 6 bases, with 12 bases lying between them. CDR3 nucleotides: TGTGCCAGCAGCCTCGGGCCCCTCAATGAGCAGTTCTTC. Translating it yields CASSLGPLNEQFF.

This clonotype occurred a few times. This chain uses TRBV4-1 with TRBJ2-3; the match to TRBD1 covers 9 bases. Unmatched junction bases numbered 6, after V lost 5 bases and J lost 3 bases. Germline V lookup: CDR1 MGHRA, CDR2 YSYEKL. The CDR3 totals 15 residues. The chain's CDR3 is CASSDTGGKTDTQYF. The CDR3 DNA is TGCGCCAGCAGCGATACAGGGGGCAAAACAGATACGCAGTATTTT.